The 12 T cell receptor beta chains reported below all come from one sample, sequenced in a study of T cell responses to AZD1222 COVID-19 vaccine. Using immunoSEQ multiplex PCR, the repertoire was profiled, and TCRdb retains in-frame clones only, with some absent. The table has around 140,000 clones, around nine tenths seen once. This specimen consisted of peripheral blood, obtained on day 0 of AZD1222 vaccination. The origin of the receptors is an adult in good health.

The rearrangement uses TRBV12-3 or TRBV12-4 and TRBJ1-3; a possible D gene is TRBD1 (6 bases). Trimming cost V 2 bases and J 16 bases, with 12 bases left between them. CDR3 length: 11 residues. CDR3 residues: CASSLSGQIYF. The CDR3 region has the DNA TGTGCCAGCAGTTTATCGGGACAAATTTATTTT.

This clone showed up just once. V usage is TRBV3-1 (or the pseudogene TRBV3-2) and J usage is TRBJ1-6, with 10 nucleotides matching TRBD1. V lost 0 bases to trimming and J lost 4 bases; unmatched junction nucleotides: 9. Germline V lookup: CDR1 LGHDT, CDR2 YNNKEL (reference sequence). CDR3 size: 19 residues. The CDR3 is CASSQEGDRGHFYNSPLHF. As DNA, the CDR3 is TGTGCCAGCAGCCAAGAAGGGGACAGGGGACACTTTTATAATTCACCCCTCCACTTT.

This sequence joins TRBV5-1 and TRBJ2-3, with D possibly being TRBD2 (6 bases). CDR1 and CDR2 (germline): SGHRS, YFSETQ. V was trimmed by 7 bases and J by 4 bases, leaving 16 bases between them. This CDR3 has 14 amino acids. Here the CDR3 reads CASSPGSGSDTQYF. In DNA, the CDR3 is TGCGCCAGCTCTCCCGGGAGTGGCTCAGATACGCAGTATTTT.

The chain has TRBV3-1 (or the pseudogene TRBV3-2) and TRBJ2-7; 14 positions match TRBD2. The CDR3 sequence is 17 residues long. The germline V gene has CDR1 LGHDT and CDR2 YNNKEL (reference sequence). After removal of 4 bases from V and 4 bases from J, the junction contained 9 bases not matched to a gene. The CDR3 coding sequence is TGTGCCAGCAGCCCAATGGGACTAGCGGGAGTGCGGTACGAGCAGTACTTC. Translated: CASSPMGLAGVRYEQYF.

The chain has TRBV2 and TRBJ1-5; 7 bases are shared with TRBD1. The germline V gene encodes CDR1 SNHLY and CDR2 FYNNEI. J lost 3 bases, V lost 6 bases, and 5 bases had no gene match. This CDR3 is built from 14 residues. The CDR3 loop reads CASRMDRTNQPQHF. The CDR3, as DNA: TGTGCCAGCAGAATGGACAGGACCAATCAGCCCCAGCATTTT.

This sequence joins TRBV18 and TRBJ1-4; D gene uncertain. CDR3 length equals 14 residues. Germline values: CDR1 KGHSH, CDR2 LQKENI. V gave up 2 bases and J gave up 5 bases, with 9 bases separating them. The CDR3 loop is CASSPAIKNEKLFF. DNA for the CDR3: TGTGCCAGCTCACCAGCTATAAAGAATGAAAAACTGTTTTTT.

The gene calls are TRBV2 and TRBJ2-7, with 7 positions matching TRBD2. This CDR3 comprises 12 residues. From germline, CDR1 is SNHLY and CDR2 FYNNEI. The V and J ends lost 7 bases and 3 bases, in that order; junction bases with no gene match: 3. CDR3 residues: CASNAGDYEQYF. In DNA form, the CDR3 reads TGTGCCAGCAATGCGGGAGACTACGAGCAGTACTTC.

The V call is TRBV7-3, the J call TRBJ2-3; 8 bases are shared with TRBD1. The CDR3 spans 14 residues. The germline V gene has CDR1 SGHTA and CDR2 FQGTGA. Trimming removed 8 bases from V and 3 bases from J; junction bases left unmatched: 7. The CDR3 spells CASGPDRVTDTQYF. The CDR3 nucleotides read TGTGCCAGCGGTCCGGACAGGGTAACAGATACGCAGTATTTT. The full variable domain, in which reference TRBV7-3 and TRBJ2-3 provide the parts outside the CDR3, is GAGVSQTPSNKVTEKGKYVELRCDPISGHTALYWYRQSLGQGPEFLIYFQGTGAADDSGLPNDRFFAVRPEGSVSTLKIQRTERGDSAVYLCASGPDRVTDTQYFGPGTRLTVL.

The table lists this clone with a count of one. The same CDR3 also results from other DNA sequences found in this sample. The chain has TRBV27 and TRBJ2-5; the D call may be TRBD1 or TRBD2 (6 bases each). The CDR3 sequence is 17 residues long. Germline values: CDR1 MNHEY, CDR2 SMNVEV (reference sequence). The V end was cut by 8 bases, the J end by 5 bases, with 27 bases between. The CDR3 DNA sequence: TGTGCCAGCCACCGAGGGGGGTGGCGTGGCAGGATCGAGACCCAGTACTTC. Its protein product is CASHRGGWRGRIETQYF.

The CDR3 region has the DNA TGTGCCAGCAGTTTCGGGACAGGGGTGGAGGGCTATGGCTACACCTTC. Protein sequence: CASSFGTGVEGYGYTF. V usage is TRBV28 and J usage is TRBJ1-2, with TRBD1 identical over 10 bases. Germline CDR1 is MDHEN and CDR2 is SYDVKM. The CDR3 is made up of 16 amino acids. The V and J ends lost 3 bases and 4 bases, in that order; junction bases with no gene match: 8.

The chain combines TRBV24-1 with TRBJ2-1; 7 nucleotides match TRBD1. Germline trimming cut 5 bases from V and 0 bases from J; bases unmatched to any gene: 12. The CDR3 is made up of 18 amino acids. Germline V gene sequence: CDR1 KGHDR, CDR2 SFDVKD. DNA of the CDR3: TGTGCCACCAGTGGGGGACAGCCTCCACGGAGCTCCTACAATGAGCAGTTCTTC. Amino acids: CATSGGQPPRSSYNEQFF.

The chain recombines TRBV5-1 with TRBJ2-7; tentatively, D is TRBD1 or TRBD2 (5 bases each). V shed 5 bases and J shed 2 bases, with 14 bases lying between them. Germline CDR1 reads SGHRS; CDR2 reads YFSETQ. The CDR3 covers 14 residues. The CDR3 spells CASRYRDGAYEQYF. The CDR3 DNA reads as TGCGCCAGCAGGTACCGGGACGGAGCCTACGAGCAGTACTTC. Looking up the rest from reference TRBV5-1 and TRBJ2-7 gives the full variable domain: KAGVTQTPRYLIKTRGQQVTLSCSPISGHRSVSWYQQTPGQGLQFLFEYFSETQRNKGNFPGRFSGRQFSNSRSEMNVSTLELGDSALYLCASRYRDGAYEQYFGPGTRLTVT.